The sequence of this T cell receptor beta chain was determined in a study of vaccination effects on CD4 cells after COVID-19. The study, taken as a whole, reports: Marked clonal contraction of infection- and vaccine-induced clones was seen late after vaccination. Convalescent patients were scarce, and early post-infection timepoints were absent.

To note about this clone: Its antigen remains unknown.

Viral peptide pools were used in the ViraFEST assay to expand antigen-specific CD4+ T cells, and sequencing came afterward. After around nine days in culture, the CD4+ T cells were isolated. Their SARS-CoV-2 infection, verified by PCR, occurred between March and December 2020. A pool of HIV-1 Nef peptides formed the negative control culture. CDR1 and CDR2 (germline): SGHNT, YENEEA. V was pared by 5 bases and J by 7 bases, with 17 bases between. The CDR3 has 14 residues. TCRdb keeps only in-frame clones here, not all; method: immunoSEQ multiplex PCR. The sample carries some 56,000 clones, roughly 77% recorded once.

This TCR came from a human donor who had a prior SARS-CoV-2 infection. Specimen: CD4+ T cells from PBMCs cultured with HIV peptides, collected before COVID-19 vaccination. The subset denotes: HIV-1 Nef peptide pool negative control/reference culture. V gene TRBV11-3 combines with J gene TRBJ2-5, with D uncertain. CDR3 amino acids: CASSRTGRTGTQYF. The CDR3 bases are TGTGCCAGCAGCCGCACCGGCCGAACGGGGACCCAGTACTTC.